The clone carrying this T cell receptor beta chain was seen repeatedly, ten times or more. This CDR3 is 13 amino acids long. Germline V gives CDR1 DFQATT, CDR2 SNEGSKA (reference sequence). Germline trimming cut 5 bases from V and 7 bases from J; bases unmatched to any gene: 1. This entry is derived from a study of T cells in Graves' hyperthyroidism and ophthalmopathy. Amplification yielded TCR beta CDR3 regions, with RNA transcripts as the source. The HTBI primer set served for first-round RT-PCR of the TCR CDR3. MiXCR was run by TCRdb on the multiplex PCR reads, yielding one entry per CDR3 protein. Of 550,000 to 800,000 distinct CDR3 sequences listed, roughly 17% are singletons.

V is TRBV20-1 and J is TRBJ2-1, with TRBD2 matching 14 bases. The sequenced sample was blood. The clonotype originates from a man younger than 35 with Graves' hyperthyroidism. This CDR3 reads CSAGTSGGNEQFF. The CDR3 bases are TGCAGTGCTGGGACTAGCGGGGGAAATGAGCAGTTCTTC.